The entry that follows covers one TCR beta chain sequence. The target antigen is unknown. The entry originates in a study of CD4+ T cells in melanoma. Whole-study findings and limits: CD8+ T cell, macrophage and B cell function reportedly correlated with neoantigen-specific CD4+ T cells. Diverse differentiation states were reported for melanoma neoantigen-specific CD4+ T cells.

V shed 0 bases and J shed 7 bases, with 11 bases lying between them. The CDR3 spans 13 residues. CDR1 is SGDLS, CDR2 YYNGEE, per germline. Profiled with immunoSEQ multiplex PCR; TCRdb holds only in-frame clones, not every one. The repertoire holds around 10,000 clones, about 70% seen once, with about 10% in the top ten. The sequencing sample was made of cells from a culture (not recorded whether cultured in vitro). This receptor was identified in a human donor with melanoma. The chain uses TRBV9 and TRBJ2-7; D is possibly TRBD2 (5 bases). CDR3 sequence: CASSVGPPGEQYF. The CDR3 nucleotides read TGTGCCAGCAGCGTAGGCCCCCCGGGGGAGCAGTACTTC.